Listed below are T cell receptor beta chains from one sample, sequenced in a study of regulatory T cells in long-lasting Graves disease. TCRdb re-called the multiplex PCR reads with MiXCR, one entry per CDR3 protein. The sample contains roughly 500,000 distinct CDR3 sequences, 20% to 25% of which appear only once. The sequencing used peripheral blood mononuclear cells (PBMCs), collected when the disease was refractory, from a patient treated with antithyroid drugs. The receptor source for this set is a female donor with Graves disease. CDR3s include the opening cysteine and the closing phenylalanine or tryptophan. D genes are given only for firm matches. For some rows the clone size is stated as once, few or many, or as a class when expanded; others skip it.

V	size	D	J	length	DNA	CDR3
TRBV7-2	.	.	TRBJ2-3	12	TGTGCCAGCAGCTTAGACGTTGATACGCAGTATTTT	CASSLDVDTQYF
TRBV28	many	.	TRBJ2-7	11	TGTGCCAGCAGCCCCCAACACGAGCAGTACTTC	CASSPQHEQYF
TRBV11-2	.	TRBD1	TRBJ2-3	15	TGTGCCAGCAGCACAGGGGACCAAAGCACAGATACGCAGTATTTT	CASSTGDQSTDTQYF
TRBV7-3	many	.	TRBJ2-5	14	TGTGCCAGCAGCTTAACAGGGGCAGGGGAGACCCAGTACTTC	CASSLTGAGETQYF
TRBV29-1	many	TRBD1	TRBJ1-1	12	TGCAGCGTTTGGGACAGGGGAACTGAAGCTTTCTTT	CSVWDRGTEAFF
TRBV19	.	.	TRBJ1-2	15	TGTGCCAGTAGTATAGAAGGCGCAGGGATTGGAGGCTACACCTTC	CASSIEGAGIGGYTF
TRBV20-1	many	.	TRBJ2-1	15	TGCAGTGCACCCGGGGACGCCGGGACCTACAATGAGCAGTTCTTC	CSAPGDAGTYNEQFF
TRBV20-1	.	.	TRBJ2-7	13	TGCAGTGCTAATACGGACAGTCCCTACAAGCAGTACTTC	CSANTDSPYKQYF
TRBV20-1	few	.	TRBJ1-1	13	TGCAGTGCTGGGGGGTACAGGGACCCTGAAGCTTTCTTT	CSAGGYRDPEAFF
TRBV2	many	TRBD1	TRBJ1-1	13	TGTGCCAGCAGCGCCCAGGGGGCTTCTGAAGCTTTCTTT	CASSAQGASEAFF
TRBV18	.	TRBD1	TRBJ2-5	15	TGTGCCAGCTCACCACCGGACAGGGAAGCAGAGACCCAGTGCTTC	CASSPPDREAETQCF
TRBV10-3	.	TRBD2	TRBJ2-7	16	TGTGCCACCAGACTAGCGGGGGGGCAATCAACCTACGAGCAGTACTTC	CATRLAGGQSTYEQYF
TRBV6-1	many	.	TRBJ1-2	15	TGTGCCAGCAGTGAAGTTATCGGGGATAAGGATGGCTACACCTTC	CASSEVIGDKDGYTF
TRBV12-3/TRBV12-4	.	.	TRBJ2-2	15	TGTGCCAGCAGCTTCGTAGAGACAGGTTCCGGGGAGCTGTTTTTT	CASSFVETGSGELFF
TRBV29-1	few	.	TRBJ1-1	13	TGCAGCGTTGCAACTGACCCGAACACTGAAGCTTTCTTT	CSVATDPNTEAFF
TRBV20-1	once	TRBD1	TRBJ1-1	13	TGCAGTGCTAGACGGGACAGGGGCACTGAAGCTTTCTTT	CSARRDRGTEAFF
TRBV5-1	many	TRBD1	TRBJ1-4	16	TGCGCCAGCAGCTTGACGGCGACAGGGGATAATGAAAAACTGTTTTTT	CASSLTATGDNEKLFF
TRBV5-6	few	.	TRBJ2-5	16	TGTGCCAGCAGCCCCCCCGGGGTAGTGGCCCAAGAGACCCAGTACTTC	CASSPPGVVAQETQYF
TRBV5-1	few	.	TRBJ2-4	12	TGCGCCAGCAGCTTGGGGCGGGACATTCAGTACTTC	CASSLGRDIQYF
TRBV7-9	many	TRBD2	TRBJ2-5	13	TGTGCCAGCAGCTTTGGCGGGGGAGAGACCCAGTACTTC	CASSFGGGETQYF
TRBV28	.	.	TRBJ2-6	18	TGTGCCAGCAGTTCTCCGGCGTTATCAGTCTCTGGGGCCAACGTCCTGACTTTC	CASSSPALSVSGANVLTF
TRBV6-2/TRBV6-3	many	.	TRBJ2-7	12	TGTGCCAGCAGTTACTCGGAGCGCGAGCAGTACTTC	CASSYSEREQYF
TRBV28	many	.	TRBJ2-5	13	TGTGCCAGCAGTAACGACTGGCAAGAGACCCAGTACTTC	CASSNDWQETQYF
TRBV20-1	few	TRBD2	TRBJ2-2	14	TGCAGTGCCATGACTAGCGCGGGCACCGGGGAGCTGTTTTTT	CSAMTSAGTGELFF
TRBV30	.	.	TRBJ1-1	15	TGTGCCTGGAGTGTACTAGGGACTGTGAACACTGAAGCTTTCTTT	CAWSVLGTVNTEAFF
TRBV6-1	.	TRBD1	TRBJ1-1	16	TGTGCCAGCAGACCTGGACAGGGGAGTCGGAACACTGAAGCTTTCTTT	CASRPGQGSRNTEAFF
TRBV28	few	.	TRBJ1-3	16	TGTGCCAGCAGTGTGGAGTCCGCAGGCTCTGGAAACACCATATATTTT	CASSVESAGSGNTIYF